This T cell receptor beta chain was identified in a study of naive and memory T cell subsets. From the second PCR step, alpha and beta chains were amplified apart. The ends lost 5 bases at V and 4 bases at J; junction bases unmatched: 9. The germline CDR1 and CDR2 sequences are DFQATT and SNEGSKA (reference sequence). The CDR3 length is 15 residues. Both TRBC1 and TRBC2 were covered by a beta constant-region primer of two equimolar oligonucleotides. Nested alpha and beta constant-region primers with the SP2 primer drove four PCR rounds on ligated cDNA. TCRdb called the UMI-ligation and nested PCR reads again in MiXCR, with one record for every CDR3 protein. In the table there are some 30,000 distinct CDR3 sequences, 15% to 20% of which are singletons. This clonotype was seen a handful of times.

Material: effector memory CD4+ T cells from blood. Indicated subset: effector memory, CD45RA- CD27-. The chain has TRBV20-1 and TRBJ2-7; 12 nucleotides align to TRBD2. The sequence came from a human donor in good health. CDR3 residues: CSAGWTSGVQYEQYF. The DNA for the CDR3 is TGCAGTGCTGGATGGACTAGCGGGGTCCAATACGAGCAGTACTTC.